One sample yielded the 2 T cell receptor beta chains listed below, sequenced in a study of vaccination effects on CD4 cells after COVID-19. Which antigens these TCRs recognize remains unknown. Sequencing was preceded by expansion of antigen-specific CD4+ T cells with viral peptide pools in the ViraFEST assay. Cultured cells yielded isolated CD4+ T cells after 10 days. None of the vaccinated had previously contracted SARS-CoV-2, and their nucleocapsid antibodies tested negative. Produced via immunoSEQ multiplex PCR; TCRdb's table is partial and in-frame only. Among some 22,000 clones, 73% were seen once, and the ten largest hold about 5%. This specimen consisted of CD4+ T cells from PBMCs cultured with SARS-CoV-2 spike peptides, obtained before COVID-19 vaccination. These receptors came from a human donor who received a COVID-19 vaccine.

The chain joins TRBV7-8 to TRBJ2-1, with TRBD1 matching 7 bases. Germline V gives CDR1 SGHVS, CDR2 FQNEAQ. V trimming: 5 bases; J trimming: 15 bases; junction bases outside the gene matches: 16. The CDR3 runs to 14 residues. The CDR3 region is CASSRYNRDSYTFF. The CDR3 DNA is TGTGCCAGCAGCCGTTATAACAGGGACAGCTACACGTTCTTC.

V is TRBV30 and J is TRBJ1-1; D may be TRBD1 (6 bases). This CDR3 is 13 amino acids long. V was clipped by 4 bases and J by 4 bases, with 13 bases between them. In germline, CDR1 is GTSNPN, CDR2 SVGIG (reference sequence). CDR3 residues: CAWTGAVSTEAFF. The CDR3 bases are TGTGCCTGGACAGGGGCGGTGAGCACTGAAGCTTTCTTT.